The sequence of this TCR beta chain was determined in a study of cytomegalovirus exposure and HLA in healthy donors. General study findings and limits: Several of the most significant clusters were apparently associated with common viral pathogens in a later analysis. High specificity and sensitivity for cytomegalovirus status were reported for the classifier. The investigators catalogued 164 TCR beta chains as cytomegalovirus-associated.

Germline V gives CDR1 SGHRS, CDR2 YFSETQ. Deletions cut 0 bases from V and 4 bases from J, with 12 bases between. CDR3 length: 15 amino acids. Use of 60 Vbeta and 13 Jbeta primers characterized the PCR. The protocol was immunoSEQ multiplex PCR, while the TCRdb copy is restricted to in-frame clones and leaves out a portion. The sample carries about 160,000 clones, 65% to 90% recorded once. Note on this clone: Its target is not known.

The sequence was collected from a man over 45 in good health and CMV-seropositive. This chain joins TRBV5-1 and TRBJ2-3; tentatively, D is TRBD1 (6 bases). Sequencing input: PBMCs. CDR3 sequence reads: CASSLEGQGPDTQYF. DNA for the CDR3: TGCGCCAGCAGCTTGGAGGGTCAGGGGCCAGATACGCAGTATTTT. The full variable domain, its missing parts supplied by reference TRBV5-1 and TRBJ2-3, is KAGVTQTPRYLIKTRGQQVTLSCSPISGHRSVSWYQQTPGQGLQFLFEYFSETQRNKGNFPGRFSGRQFSNSRSEMNVSTLELGDSALYLCASSLEGQGPDTQYFGPGTRLTVL.